This TCR beta chain appears in the sequencing data of a study of OX40 agonist ivuxolimab in advanced cancers. For context, the study as a whole: Ivuxolimab was a fully human IgG2 agonistic monoclonal antibody targeting the costimulatory receptor OX40 (CD134). Of the roughly 52 dose-escalation patients, hepatocellular carcinoma was present in about 20, melanoma in roughly 15, renal cell carcinoma in 9 and head and neck cancer in 9. Prior anti-PD-1, anti-PD-L1 or anti-CTLA-4 therapy was permitted, and about 40% of dose-escalation patients had received checkpoint inhibitors. Partial responses occurred in three dose-escalation patients, of whom one had hepatocellular carcinoma and two had cutaneous melanoma. Intravenous ivuxolimab was administered to patients every 2 weeks at six dose levels: 0.01, 0.1, 0.3, 1.5, 3 and 10 mg/kg. The monotherapy dose-escalation portion (N ≈ 50 patients) of the phase I ivuxolimab trial is reported in the paper. The dose-escalation cohort was roughly 87% male with a mean age of around 64 years, ranging from roughly 23 to 90. The point of sequencing TCRbeta in the periphery was to test whether ivuxolimab changed TCR sequence diversity and drove clonal T-cell expansion. The investigation overall reported the following: The antigen specificity of the clonally expanded peripheral T cells was not determined. Low levels of normalized T-cell clonal expansion were also seen in some patients who did not respond. At doses of 0.1 to 3.0 mg/kg, clonal expansion of both CD4+ and CD8+ T cells in blood was seen between baseline and week 6. After ivuxolimab, expanded clones were on average more numerous among CD8+ T cells than among CD4+ T cells. In the 0.1-3.0 mg/kg groups, partial responders had among the lowest normalized peripheral clonal expansion, particularly in CD8+ T cells.

Spanning cysteine to phenylalanine, the CDR3 consists of 15 amino acids. Here the CDR3 DNA is all that survives: 45 bases in frame from base 1. CDR1 is given as MNHEY and CDR2 as SMNVEV, both from the germline V gene (reference sequence). Ends trimmed: V by 5 bases, J by 4 bases; bases unmatched to a gene: 6. Note on this clone: The specificity of this receptor is unknown. Per-nucleotide qualities are absent, and no much larger clonotype sits a single base away.

Patients with a history of autoimmune disease or receiving systemic immunosuppression were excluded from the trial. Peripheral blood for TCR sequencing was drawn from every dose cohort at baseline, at cycle 4 day 1 and at cycle 7 day 1. Samples came from an open-label, multicenter, first-in-human phase I dose-escalation trial of ivuxolimab. The trial enrolled adults with locally advanced or metastatic head and neck squamous cell, hepatocellular, melanoma or renal cell carcinoma. Before TCR sequencing, CD4+ T cells and CD8+ T cells were sorted from peripheral blood as separate populations. For sequencing of the TCRbeta CDR3 region, genomic DNA was extracted from the sorted cells. TCRbeta CDR3 regions were sequenced using the immunoSEQ Assay. In its TCRdb copy, this immuneACCESS table keeps in-frame sequences only and misses some clones. Where compared with another copy, unresolved V genes explain less than half of these, and the others have no known cause. The sample contains about 69,000 clones, 90% to 95% of them found a single time. The leading ten clones occupy less than 15% of the sample.

In this chain, TRBV27 is recombined with TRBJ1-5, with TRBD1 matching 9 junction bases. Source: CD4+ or CD8+ T cells sorted from blood, taken in a trial of the OX40 agonist ivuxolimab. The sequence was collected from an adult with an advanced solid tumor such as melanoma, head and neck, liver or kidney cancer. The CDR3 protein sequence reads: CASSRGQGPNQPQHF. The nucleotides are TGTGCCAGCAGTCGTGGACAGGGGCCAAATCAGCCCCAGCATTTT.